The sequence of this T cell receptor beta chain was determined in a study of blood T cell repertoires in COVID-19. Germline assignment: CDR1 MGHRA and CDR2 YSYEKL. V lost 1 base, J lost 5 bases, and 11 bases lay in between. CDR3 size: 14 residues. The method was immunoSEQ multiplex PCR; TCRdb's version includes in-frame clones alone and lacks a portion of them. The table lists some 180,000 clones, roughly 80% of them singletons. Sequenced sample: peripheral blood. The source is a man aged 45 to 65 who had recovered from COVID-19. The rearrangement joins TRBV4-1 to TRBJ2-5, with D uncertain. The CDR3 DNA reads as TGCGCCAGCAGCCAAGTTATAGAACGGGAGACCCAGTACTTC. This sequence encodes CASSQVIERETQYF.